The rows below give T cell receptor beta chains drawn from one sample of a study of cytomegalovirus exposure and HLA in healthy donors. Sequenced by immunoSEQ multiplex PCR; TCRdb stores in-frame clones only, minus some. Here the sample table reports roughly 120,000 clones. The sequenced material came from PBMCs. The receptors were gathered from a young man in good health and CMV-seronegative. Each CDR3 is given with its conserved first and last residue. Each record gives: D gene, J gene, V gene, CDR3 protein, CDR3 DNA. The D gene is left open where the match is weak.

D gene: NA; J gene: TRBJ2-7; V gene: TRBV10-1; CDR3 protein: CASSASHLCMWQGQHSYEQYF; CDR3 DNA: TGCGCCAGCAGTGCGAGCCACCTGTGTATGTGGCAGGGTCAGCATTCCTACGAGCAGTACTTC
D gene: TRBD1; J gene: TRBJ1-1; V gene: TRBV2; CDR3 protein: CASSGGTGEVKAFF; CDR3 DNA: TGTGCCAGCAGTGGCGGGACAGGGGAAGTGAAAGCTTTCTTT
D gene: NA; J gene: TRBJ2-7; V gene: TRBV4-2; CDR3 protein: CASSQEPGSPYEQYF; CDR3 DNA: TGTGCCAGCAGCCAAGAGCCCGGGAGCCCCTACGAGCAGTACTTC
D gene: TRBD1; J gene: TRBJ1-1; V gene: TRBV11-2; CDR3 protein: CASSLGQGFHRLLNTEAFF; CDR3 DNA: TGTGCCAGCAGCTTAGGACAGGGTTTTCACAGATTATTGAACACTGAAGCTTTCTTT
D gene: NA; J gene: TRBJ2-7; V gene: TRBV9; CDR3 protein: CASSVGPRSEQYF; CDR3 DNA: TGTGCCAGCAGCGTAGGTCCACGGTCCGAGCAGTACTTC
D gene: TRBD1; J gene: TRBJ1-3; V gene: TRBV5-1; CDR3 protein: CASSLTGGENTIYF; CDR3 DNA: TGCGCCAGCAGCCTTACAGGGGGCGAAAACACCATATATTTT
D gene: TRBD1; J gene: TRBJ2-7; V gene: TRBV7-9; CDR3 protein: CASRPGQGAVEQYF; CDR3 DNA: TGTGCCAGCAGACCAGGGCAGGGGGCAGTCGAGCAGTACTTC
D gene: NA; J gene: TRBJ2-7; V gene: TRBV9; CDR3 protein: CASSLSGGSEQYF; CDR3 DNA: TGTGCCAGCAGCTTGTCAGGGGGGAGCGAGCAGTACTTC
D gene: NA; J gene: TRBJ1-1; V gene: TRBV30; CDR3 protein: CAWRGMGGNTEAFF; CDR3 DNA: TGTGCCTGGAGGGGTATGGGAGGGAACACTGAAGCTTTCTTT
D gene: NA; J gene: TRBJ1-1; V gene: TRBV28; CDR3 protein: CASTDRPMNTEAFF; CDR3 DNA: TGTGCCAGCACGGACAGACCAATGAACACTGAAGCTTTCTTT
D gene: NA; J gene: TRBJ2-6; V gene: TRBV5-1; CDR3 protein: CASSLARIPGANVLTF; CDR3 DNA: TGCGCCAGCAGCTTGGCGCGGATTCCTGGGGCCAACGTCCTGACTTTC
D gene: TRBD2; J gene: TRBJ2-5; V gene: TRBV14; CDR3 protein: CASSQSGLAGGETQYF; CDR3 DNA: TGTGCCAGCAGCCAGTCGGGACTAGCGGGAGGGGAGACCCAGTACTTC
D gene: TRBD2; J gene: TRBJ2-7; V gene: TRBV28; CDR3 protein: CASTKPGLAGERQYF; CDR3 DNA: TGTGCCAGCACAAAACCGGGACTAGCGGGAGAAAGGCAGTACTTC
D gene: NA; J gene: TRBJ2-7; V gene: TRBV6-5; CDR3 protein: CASSYSTGNYEQYF; CDR3 DNA: TGTGCCAGCAGTTACTCTACAGGGAACTACGAGCAGTACTTC
D gene: TRBD1; J gene: TRBJ2-7; V gene: TRBV6-1; CDR3 protein: CASTRQGNIYEQYF; CDR3 DNA: TGTGCCAGCACTCGACAGGGGAACATCTACGAGCAGTACTTC
D gene: TRBD2; J gene: TRBJ2-1; V gene: TRBV7-9; CDR3 protein: CASSSGGFYNEQFF; CDR3 DNA: TGTGCCAGCAGCTCGGGGGGATTCTACAATGAGCAGTTCTTC
D gene: NA; J gene: TRBJ1-1; V gene: TRBV7-2; CDR3 protein: CASSLMRPLHTEAFF; CDR3 DNA: TGTGCCAGCAGCTTAATGAGGCCCCTGCACACTGAAGCTTTCTTT
D gene: TRBD1; J gene: TRBJ2-1; V gene: TRBV7-2; CDR3 protein: CASSYAGQDYNEQFF; CDR3 DNA: TGTGCCAGCAGCTACGCGGGACAGGACTACAATGAGCAGTTCTTC
D gene: TRBD1; J gene: TRBJ1-1; V gene: TRBV9; CDR3 protein: CASSGLTGGATEAFF; CDR3 DNA: TGTGCCAGCAGCGGATTGACAGGGGGAGCCACTGAAGCTTTCTTT
D gene: NA; J gene: TRBJ1-1; V gene: TRBV6-5; CDR3 protein: CASSEDTLNTEAFF; CDR3 DNA: TGTGCCAGCAGTGAAGACACCCTGAACACTGAAGCTTTCTTT
D gene: NA; J gene: TRBJ2-7; V gene: TRBV4-2; CDR3 protein: CASSQDRNIQYEQYF; CDR3 DNA: TGTGCCAGCAGCCAAGATCGAAACATACAATACGAGCAGTACTTC
D gene: NA; J gene: TRBJ1-1; V gene: TRBV6-4; CDR3 protein: CASSPTGIASEAFF; CDR3 DNA: TGTGCCAGCAGTCCAACAGGGATCGCCTCAGAAGCTTTCTTT
D gene: NA; J gene: TRBJ1-6; V gene: TRBV6-1; CDR3 protein: CASSTPGSYNSPLHF; CDR3 DNA: TGTGCCAGCAGTACTCCAGGCTCCTATAATTCACCCCTCCACTTT
D gene: NA; J gene: TRBJ1-6; V gene: TRBV30; CDR3 protein: CAWSSGSSYNSPLHF; CDR3 DNA: TGTGCCTGGAGTTCGGGGAGCTCCTATAATTCACCCCTCCACTTT
D gene: NA; J gene: TRBJ2-3; V gene: TRBV28; CDR3 protein: CASSPPGAGSYGTQYF; CDR3 DNA: TGTGCCAGCAGTCCCCCGGGAGCGGGCAGCTATGGTACGCAGTATTTT
D gene: NA; J gene: TRBJ1-5; V gene: TRBV5-6; CDR3 protein: CASSLLRRKNQPQHF; CDR3 DNA: TGTGCCAGCAGCTTGCTTCGCAGGAAAAATCAGCCCCAGCATTTT
D gene: TRBD1; J gene: TRBJ1-5; V gene: TRBV28; CDR3 protein: CASSWAPGQNQPQHF; CDR3 DNA: TGTGCCAGCAGCTGGGCCCCGGGACAGAATCAGCCCCAGCATTTT
D gene: NA; J gene: TRBJ1-2; V gene: TRBV28; CDR3 protein: CASSLSSLGGGGYTF; CDR3 DNA: TGTGCCAGCAGTTTAAGCTCTTTGGGGGGTGGGGGCTACACCTTC
D gene: TRBD1; J gene: TRBJ2-4; V gene: TRBV4-3; CDR3 protein: CASSQSSGGRKNIQYF; CDR3 DNA: TGCGCCAGCAGCCAATCGTCAGGGGGCCGCAAAAACATTCAGTACTTC
D gene: NA; J gene: TRBJ2-7; V gene: TRBV18; CDR3 protein: CASSPTGTPGNGEQYF; CDR3 DNA: TGTGCCAGCTCACCTACCGGGACTCCGGGGAATGGGGAGCAGTACTTC
D gene: TRBD1; J gene: TRBJ1-2; V gene: TRBV27; CDR3 protein: CASSTGTGIYGYTF; CDR3 DNA: TGTGCCAGCAGTACCGGGACAGGTATTTATGGCTACACCTTC
D gene: TRBD2; J gene: TRBJ2-5; V gene: TRBV5-1; CDR3 protein: CASSLGLAGETQYF; CDR3 DNA: TGCGCCAGCAGCTTGGGACTAGCGGGAGAGACCCAGTACTTC
D gene: NA; J gene: TRBJ2-6; V gene: TRBV6-5; CDR3 protein: CASGASGANVLTF; CDR3 DNA: TGTGCCAGTGGGGCCTCTGGGGCCAACGTCCTGACTTTC
D gene: NA; J gene: TRBJ1-5; V gene: TRBV4-1; CDR3 protein: CASSQVERNQPQHF; CDR3 DNA: TGCGCCAGCAGCCAGGTTGAGAGGAATCAGCCCCAGCATTTT